Below are 26 T cell receptor beta chains sequenced from a single sample in a study of human T cells and chemical hapten exposure. Unfractionated whole blood was the source of the extracted total RNA. Library construction involved attaching unique molecular identifiers to individual cDNA molecules, which allowed quantitative, reproducible TCR counting. TCRdb itself ran the reads through MiXCR, one entry per CDR3 protein. The sample shows about 120,000 distinct CDR3 sequences, more than 8.5% of them seen only once. Sequencing was performed on whole blood. The receptors here all came from a human donor in good health. Some clones in this sample may be carry-over from other donors' samples.

This clonotype was recorded many times. The chain is built from TRBV12-3 or TRBV12-4 and TRBJ1-4, with a possible D match to TRBD1 (5 bases). The ends were cut back, 5 bases at V and 5 bases at J, with 12 bases in the middle. The CDR3 consists of 14 residues. For the CDR3, the DNA is TGTGCCAGCAGTGCTCAGGGTCTAAATGAAAAACTGTTTTTT. Amino acids: CASSAQGLNEKLFF.

This clonotype was counted at least ten times. The chain combines TRBV29-1 with TRBJ1-1; D unresolved. Germline V gives CDR1 SQVTM, CDR2 ANQGSEA. V lost 7 bases and J lost 1, with 10 bases in between. This CDR3 contains 12 residues. The chain's CDR3 is CSAGRRNTEAFF. Here the CDR3 DNA reads TGCAGCGCCGGACGGCGGAACACTGAAGCTTTCTTT. The complete variable domain, with remaining parts taken from reference TRBV29-1 and TRBJ1-1, reads SAVISQKPSRDICQRGTSLTIQCQVDSQVTMMFWYRQQPGQSLTLIATANQGSEATYESGFVIDKFPISRPNLTFSTLTVSNMSPEDSSIYLCSAGRRNTEAFFGQGTRLTVV.

The chain combines TRBV7-6 with TRBJ2-1, with 13 positions matching TRBD2. The ends lost 3 bases at V and 0 bases at J; junction bases unmatched: 8. This CDR3 contains 19 residues. Germline values: CDR1 SGHVS, CDR2 FNYEAQ. The CDR3 protein is CASSFRTSGGLSSYNEQFF. The CDR3 coding sequence is TGTGCCAGCAGCTTTCGGACTAGCGGGGGTCTAAGCTCCTACAATGAGCAGTTCTTC.

In this sample, this clonotype turned up many times. This chain joins TRBV5-1 and TRBJ1-6; D ambiguous. The V and J ends lost 3 bases and 5 bases respectively, with 9 bases between them. The CDR3 has 14 residues. The germline gives CDR1 SGHRS, CDR2 YFSETQ. The CDR3 region has the DNA TGCGCCAGCAGCTCCGGTGGAAATAATTCACCCCTCCACTTT. Encoded protein: CASSSGGNNSPLHF. The complete variable domain, with remaining parts taken from reference TRBV5-1 and TRBJ1-6, reads KAGVTQTPRYLIKTRGQQVTLSCSPISGHRSVSWYQQTPGQGLQFLFEYFSETQRNKGNFPGRFSGRQFSNSRSEMNVSTLELGDSALYLCASSSGGNNSPLHFGNGTRLTVT.

A few counts support this clonotype. The CDR3 region is CASSPLGQDEQYF. DNA of the CDR3: TGTGCCAGCTCACCACTGGGACAGGACGAGCAGTACTTC. The chain uses TRBV18 and TRBJ2-7; 8 bases line up with TRBD1. The V gene's germline CDR1 is KGHSH and CDR2 LQKENI. Trimming removed 1 base from V and 5 bases from J; junction bases left unmatched: 1. This CDR3 has 13 residues.

The V gene is TRBV20-1, the J gene TRBJ2-3; D may be TRBD1 (6 bases). CDR1 is DFQATT and CDR2 is SNEGSKA in the germline V gene (reference sequence). V dropped 4 bases and J dropped 2 bases, with 10 bases sitting between them. The CDR3 runs 13 residues. CDR3 loop: CSATRGNTDTQYF. CDR3 nucleotide sequence: TGCAGTGCTACGAGGGGGAACACAGATACGCAGTATTTT.

Only a few counts were recorded for this clonotype. Here the CDR3 reads CASSQVTGNIQYF. DNA of the CDR3: TGCGCCAGCAGCCAAGTGACGGGGAACATTCAGTACTTC. V and J are TRBV4-1 and TRBJ2-4, with D perhaps matching TRBD2 (5 bases). The V end lost 1 base, the J end lost 7 bases, and 8 bases lay between the germline ends. There are 13 residues in the CDR3. Per germline, CDR1 MGHRA and CDR2 YSYEKL.

V and J are TRBV4-3 and TRBJ2-7; 14 bases are a match to TRBD2. Germline assignment: CDR1 LGHNA and CDR2 YSLEER. The CDR3 consists of 18 residues. J lost 2 bases, V lost 0 bases, and 6 bases had no gene match. CDR3: CASSQERTSGGQPYEQYF. In nucleotides, the CDR3 is TGCGCCAGCAGCCAAGAAAGGACTAGCGGGGGGCAACCCTACGAGCAGTACTTC.

This clonotype has a count of ten or more. The V and J genes are TRBV6-5 and TRBJ2-7, with D possibly TRBD1 on 5 matching bases. The CDR3 consists of 15 residues. V was trimmed by 6 bases and J by 2 bases, leaving 17 bases between them. Looked up from germline, CDR1 is MNHEY and CDR2 is SVGAGI. CDR3 in amino acids: CASRLMETATYEQYF. DNA of the CDR3: TGTGCCAGCAGGCTTATGGAGACAGCTACCTACGAGCAGTACTTC.

This clonotype was seen at least ten times. The J gene is TRBJ1-2, the V gene TRBV4-1; possibly TRBD1 for D (6 bases). V was cut by 4 bases and J by 0 bases, with 12 bases left in between. The length of the CDR3 is 15 residues. CDR1 and CDR2 from the germline V gene are MGHRA and YSYEKL. CDR3 region: CASSPQGRANYGYTF. CDR3 DNA: TGCGCCAGCAGCCCACAGGGAAGAGCTAACTATGGCTACACCTTC.

This clonotype showed up many times. The genes are TRBV19 and TRBJ1-5; D not certain. Between the trimmed V and J ends, which lost 3 bases and 4 bases, there was a span of 4 bases. Germline values: CDR1 LNHDA, CDR2 SQIVND (reference sequence). The CDR3 runs to 12 residues. This CDR3 is CASSILNQPQHF. CDR3 nucleotide sequence: TGTGCCAGTAGTATCCTGAATCAGCCCCAGCATTTT.

This clonotype occurred many times. This chain connects TRBV12-3 or TRBV12-4 to TRBJ2-5, with no clear D. V shed 6 bases and J shed 2 bases, with 7 bases lying between them. The CDR3 runs 12 residues. CDR3: CASRGPQETQYF. The CDR3 DNA is TGTGCCAGCAGAGGGCCACAAGAGACCCAGTACTTC.

This clonotype was recorded many times. Here the CDR3 DNA reads TGTGCCAGCAGCGTAGAAGAGACTAGCGGGCGCAATGAGCAGTTCTTC. Its protein product is CASSVEETSGRNEQFF. V usage is TRBV9 and J usage is TRBJ2-1; 10 bases match TRBD2. J lost 6 bases, V lost 0 bases, and 6 bases had no gene match. Germline V gene sequence: CDR1 SGDLS, CDR2 YYNGEE. CDR3 length equals 16 residues.

This clonotype was seen repeatedly, ten times or more. The chain joins TRBV7-6 to TRBJ2-5; D is unresolved. Between the trimmed V and J ends, which lost 6 bases and 1 base, there was a span of 3 bases. CDR3 size: 11 residues. The germline gives CDR1 SGHVS, CDR2 FNYEAQ. The CDR3 DNA follows: TGTGCCAGCAGGTCCCAAGAGACCCAGTACTTC. Protein: CASRSQETQYF.

This clonotype was detected many times. V and J are TRBV5-1 and TRBJ2-7; TRBD1 agrees at 7 bases. Germline V gene data show CDR1 as SGHRS and CDR2 as YFSETQ. The CDR3 spans 14 residues. The J segment lost 0 bases and the V segment lost 2 bases, leaving 2 bases of the junction unmatched. The DNA of the CDR3 is TGCGCCAGCAGCTTAGGACAGGCCTCCTACGAGCAGTACTTC. Its translation is CASSLGQASYEQYF. Based on the CDR3 plus reference TRBV5-1 and TRBJ2-7, the full variable domain is KAGVTQTPRYLIKTRGQQVTLSCSPISGHRSVSWYQQTPGQGLQFLFEYFSETQRNKGNFPGRFSGRQFSNSRSEMNVSTLELGDSALYLCASSLGQASYEQYFGPGTRLTVT.

The sample holds a few counts of this clonotype. V gene TRBV4-1 combines with J gene TRBJ2-7; D call uncertain. V lost 4 bases and J 1 base, leaving 8 bases between the germline ends. CDR1 is MGHRA, CDR2 YSYEKL, per germline. The CDR3 length is 13 residues. CDR3 in amino acids: CASSLLQSYEQYF. As DNA, the CDR3 is TGCGCCAGCAGCCTCCTACAGTCCTACGAGCAGTACTTC.

The CDR3 bases are TGTGCCAGCTCACCATTCACCGGGGGGGCCAAACCCGAGCAGTTCTTC. Its translation: CASSPFTGGAKPEQFF. J is TRBJ2-1 and V is TRBV18; 8 bases match TRBD2. Germline CDR1 is KGHSH and CDR2 is LQKENI. V gave up 2 bases and J gave up 10 bases; unmatched junction bases: 13. CDR3 length: 16 amino acids.

This clonotype was recorded a few times. The rearrangement links TRBV7-9 to TRBJ2-1; D unclear. The CDR3 is 11 residues long. Deletions cut 4 bases from V and 9 bases from J, with 7 bases between. CDR1 is SEHNR and CDR2 is FQNEAQ in the germline V gene (reference sequence). The CDR3 DNA reads as TGTGCCAGCAGCTCCCGCTCTGAGCAGTTCTTC. Protein sequence: CASSSRSEQFF.

This clonotype was seen ten or more times. The CDR3 coding sequence is TGCAGTGCTAGAAGCGGGATGGGCTACGAGCAGTACTTC. Its protein product is CSARSGMGYEQYF. The V call is TRBV20-1, the J call TRBJ2-7; 7 bases fit TRBD2. The CDR3 length is 13 residues. Germline CDR1 DFQATT, CDR2 SNEGSKA (reference sequence). With 2 bases clipped from V and 3 bases from J, the junction kept 4 bases outside the gene matches.

J is TRBJ2-7 and V is TRBV12-3 or TRBV12-4; a possible D gene is TRBD2 (6 bases). Trimming left V 3 bases short and J 1 base short, with 13 bases between. The CDR3 extends over 15 amino acids. This CDR3 is CASSFSPAGSYEQYF. The CDR3 DNA reads as TGTGCCAGCAGTTTCTCGCCGGCGGGGTCCTACGAGCAGTACTTC.

The chain links TRBV14 to TRBJ2-1; 9 bases line up with TRBD2. Germline CDR1 is SGHDN and CDR2 is FVKESK. V dropped 0 bases and J dropped 5; count of bases not matched to a gene: 11. The CDR3 has 18 amino acids. In DNA form, the CDR3 reads TGTGCCAGCAGCCAAGAGGCTTGGTGGCTAGCGGGGAACAATGAGCAGTTCTTC. It specifies CASSQEAWWLAGNNEQFF.

This clonotype has only a few counts. The chain uses TRBV2 and TRBJ2-3; TRBD2 matches at 10 bases. Looked up from germline, CDR1 is SNHLY and CDR2 is FYNNEI. This CDR3 comprises 14 residues. V lost 6 bases to trimming and J lost 0 bases; unmatched junction nucleotides: 0. The DNA for the CDR3 is TGTGCCAGCAGGGGACTAGCGAGCACAGATACGCAGTATTTT. Translated: CASRGLASTDTQYF.

The chain joins TRBV12-3 or TRBV12-4 to TRBJ2-5, with TRBD2 matching over 7 bases. This CDR3 is 17 amino acids long. The trim removed 5 bases at V and 1 base at J, leaving 13 bases unmatched. This CDR3 is CASSPRGVPYPQETQYF. The CDR3 DNA reads as TGTGCCAGCAGTCCCCGGGGGGTGCCCTATCCCCAAGAGACCCAGTACTTC.

As to this clonotype: A read error may explain this, as a much larger clone is one base away. The rearrangement joins TRBV2 to TRBJ1-1; no definite D call. This CDR3 comprises 13 residues. Germline values: CDR1 SNHLY, CDR2 FYNNEI. V was shortened by 4 bases and J by 0 bases, with 6 bases between the two germline ends. The CDR3 sequence is CASSASLNTEAFF. The CDR3 bases are TGTGCCAGCAGTGCTTCGTTGAACACTGAAGCTTTCTTT.

This clonotype was counted between two and nine times. The chain employs TRBV6-1 and TRBJ2-2, with D unresolved. The length of the CDR3 is 14 residues. The germline V gene encodes CDR1 MNHNS and CDR2 SASEGT. V was clipped by 3 bases and J by 2 bases, with 7 bases between them. The CDR3 DNA reads TGTGCCAGCAGTGATTGGAGTAACACCGGGGAGCTGTTTTTT. This sequence encodes CASSDWSNTGELFF.

This clonotype was detected only a few times. The J gene is TRBJ2-5, the V gene TRBV29-1; D gene ambiguous. Germline V gives CDR1 SQVTM, CDR2 ANQGSEA. The CDR3 is 12 amino acids. Trimming removed 8 bases from V and 3 bases from J, with 13 bases in between. This CDR3 reads CSLRVGEETQYF. The CDR3 nucleotides are TGCAGCCTTCGGGTTGGGGAAGAGACCCAGTACTTC.